This T cell receptor (beta chain) was recovered during a study of blood T cells in healthy people across ages. Notes on the study in general: CMV status of donors was not determined, possibly confounding expanded clonotype changes.

Germline CDR1 and CDR2: ENHRY and SYGVKD. With V trimmed by 6 bases and J by 8 bases, 8 bases remained unmatched. The CDR3 runs 13 residues. Comments on this clonotype: Its antigen is not known.

Through a sample-barcoded 5' primer and a J-beta primer mix, a second PCR was run for roughly 7 to 11 cycles. TCRdb processed the 5' RACE reads anew with MiXCR; each CDR3 protein has one entry. The repertoire holds about 720,000 distinct CDR3 sequences, with about a fifth as singletons. The TCR was taken from a man between 65 and 85 years old in good health. The sequenced sample consisted of blood. This sequence joins TRBV10-3 and TRBJ1-2; TRBD1 matches at 8 bases. The CDR3: CAIRGTGLVGYTF. For the CDR3, the DNA is TGTGCCATCAGAGGGACAGGTTTAGTCGGCTACACCTTC.